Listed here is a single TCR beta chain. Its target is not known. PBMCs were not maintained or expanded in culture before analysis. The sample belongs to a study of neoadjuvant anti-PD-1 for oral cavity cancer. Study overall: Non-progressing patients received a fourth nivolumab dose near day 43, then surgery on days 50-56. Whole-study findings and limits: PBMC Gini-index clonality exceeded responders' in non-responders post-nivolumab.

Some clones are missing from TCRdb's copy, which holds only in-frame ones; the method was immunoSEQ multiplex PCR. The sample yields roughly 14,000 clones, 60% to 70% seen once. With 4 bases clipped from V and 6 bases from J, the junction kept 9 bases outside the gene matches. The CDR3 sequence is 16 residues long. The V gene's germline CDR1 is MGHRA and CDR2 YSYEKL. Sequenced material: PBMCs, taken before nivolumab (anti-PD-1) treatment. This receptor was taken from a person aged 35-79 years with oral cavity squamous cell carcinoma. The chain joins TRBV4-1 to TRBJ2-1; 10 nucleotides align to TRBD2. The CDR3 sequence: CASSLGWIAGGNEQFF. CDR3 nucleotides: TGCGCCAGCAGCCTCGGTTGGATAGCGGGGGGCAATGAGCAGTTCTTC.